These 29 T cell receptor beta chains originate from one sample sequenced in a study of post-analysis software for immune sequencing data. General study findings and limits: TRBV segments more frequent in patients than in controls numbered a few and included TRBV5-6, TRBV5-1 and TRBV20-1.

No antigen has been identified for these receptors. Incorporated into the TCR beta cDNA libraries were unique molecular identifiers, which served to reduce PCR and sequencing biases. TCRdb reprocessed the PCR reads with MiXCR, giving one entry per CDR3 protein. The sample has about 820,000 distinct CDR3 sequences, roughly 50% seen once. The specimen sequenced was blood. These receptors were taken from a girl under 18 with multiple sclerosis.

DNA for the CDR3: TGTGCCATCAGTGAGTCCGAGACCCAGTACTTC. As protein: CAISESETQYF. This chain joins TRBV10-3 and TRBJ2-5; D is unresolved. V was cut by 0 bases and J by 5 bases, with 1 base left in between. The CDR3 spans 11 residues. Germline CDR1 is ENHRY and CDR2 is SYGVKD.

This clonotype was seen a few times. The chain couples TRBV20-1 to TRBJ2-3, with 11 bases fitting TRBD2. CDR1 is DFQATT, CDR2 SNEGSKA, per germline (reference sequence). The CDR3 is 15 amino acids. The ends lost 5 bases at V and 3 bases at J; junction bases unmatched: 7. CDR3 DNA: TGCAGTGCTTGCGACCGGACTAGCGGGACAGATACGCAGTATTTT. Amino acid sequence: CSACDRTSGTDTQYF.

This clonotype was seen just once. V gene TRBV20-1 combines with J gene TRBJ2-7; 8 nucleotides line up with TRBD2. The V segment lost 6 bases and the J segment 3 bases; nucleotides outside the gene matches: 7. CDR3 length: 13 residues. Germline values: CDR1 DFQATT, CDR2 SNEGSKA (reference sequence). In nucleotides, the CDR3 is TGCAGTGCCCATGCGGGAGGATTCTACGAGCAGTACTTC. It specifies CSAHAGGFYEQYF.

The rearrangement links TRBV4-1 to TRBJ1-2; D unresolved. The germline V and J ends were trimmed by 0 bases and 8 bases, with 16 bases remaining between them. Germline loops: CDR1 MGHRA, CDR2 YSYEKL. This CDR3 is built from 15 residues. The CDR3 loop reads CASSQDLGGWGGYTF. Here the CDR3 DNA reads TGCGCCAGCAGCCAAGATCTAGGAGGATGGGGAGGCTACACCTTC.

The V and J genes are TRBV27 and TRBJ2-4, with D perhaps matching TRBD1 (6 bases). The J call may be incorrect, as the DNA end agrees better with TRBJ2-7. Germline V lookup: CDR1 MNHEY, CDR2 SMNVEV (reference sequence). This CDR3 comprises 15 residues. For the CDR3, the DNA is TGTGCCAGCAGCCGGTACTTACAGGGTAGAGGCGAGCAGTACTTC. Amino acid sequence: CASSRYLQGRGEQYF.

The V gene is TRBV29-1, the J gene TRBJ2-5, with TRBD2 matching 10 bases. Germline V gene lookup returns CDR1 SQVTM and CDR2 ANQGSEA. J was trimmed by 5 bases and V by 4 bases; bases with no gene match: 7. This CDR3 region has 14 residues. The CDR3 DNA reads as TGCAGCGTTGTTCTAGCGGGAGTCGGGGAGACCCAGTACTTC. It yields the protein CSVVLAGVGETQYF.

This clonotype has more than one count but fewer than ten. This chain joins TRBV10-3 and TRBJ2-1; TRBD1 might be the D (5 bases). CDR3 length: 12 amino acids. The germline V gene encodes CDR1 ENHRY and CDR2 SYGVKD. V shed 7 bases and J shed 6 bases, with 10 bases lying between them. The CDR3 here is CAITQGGNEQFF. The DNA of the CDR3 is TGTGCCATCACCCAGGGTGGCAATGAGCAGTTCTTC.

On this clonotype itself: A much bigger clone sits one base away, suggesting this may be a read error. V gene TRBV7-3 combines with J gene TRBJ2-1; 8 nucleotides match TRBD2. Germline V gene data show CDR1 as SGHTA and CDR2 as FQGTGA. This CDR3 spans 14 amino acids. For the CDR3, the DNA is TGTGCCAGCAGCACTAGCGGATCGTACAATGAGCGGTTCTTC. Encoded protein: CASSTSGSYNERFF.

V usage is TRBV7-3 and J usage is TRBJ2-1; D is uncertain. V lost 4 bases and J lost 9, with 16 bases in between. This CDR3 comprises 14 residues. Germline V gives CDR1 SGHTA, CDR2 FQGTGA. The CDR3 spells CASSSDRRIGEQFF. The CDR3 DNA is TGTGCCAGCAGCTCCGATCGGAGAATTGGTGAGCAGTTCTTC.

This chain links TRBV29-1 with TRBJ2-3; D uncertain. Germline values: CDR1 SQVTM, CDR2 ANQGSEA. V shed 8 bases and J shed 0 bases, with 6 bases lying between them. The CDR3 runs 11 residues. Written as DNA, the CDR3 is TGCAGCTCAATCAGCACAGATACGCAGTATTTT. This gives the protein CSSISTDTQYF.

V gene TRBV7-3 combines with J gene TRBJ2-3, with D possibly being TRBD1 (5 bases). Germline CDR1 reads SGHTA; CDR2 reads FQGTGA. V lost 7 bases and J lost 9, with 17 bases in between. This CDR3 comprises 13 residues. This CDR3 is CASTDGVGATQYF. The CDR3 DNA reads TGTGCCAGCACCGACGGTGTTGGGGCAACGCAGTATTTT.

This clonotype was recorded a few times. The chain combines TRBV18 with TRBJ2-5; TRBD1 is a possible D gene (6 bases). The germline CDR1 and CDR2 sequences are KGHSH and LQKENI. The V end was cut by 3 bases, the J end by 0 bases, with 8 bases between. The CDR3 sequence is 14 residues long. CDR3 sequence (DNA): TGTGCCAGCTCACCCCGACAGGACCAAGAGACCCAGTACTTC. This encodes CASSPRQDQETQYF.

The chain employs TRBV15 and TRBJ2-1, with unresolved D. Germline CDR1 is LNHNV and CDR2 is YYDKDF (reference sequence). The CDR3 contains 15 residues. The V and J ends lost 0 bases and 3 bases respectively, with 9 bases between them. The DNA of the CDR3 is TGTGCCACCAGCAGAGATCGCGACGACTACAATGAGCAGTTCTTC. This codes for CATSRDRDDYNEQFF.

This sequence joins TRBV29-1 and TRBJ2-3; 7 bases are a match to TRBD2. The trim removed 6 bases at V and 6 bases at J, leaving 15 bases unmatched. This CDR3 comprises 15 residues. CDR1 SQVTM and CDR2 ANQGSEA come from the germline V gene. As DNA, the CDR3 is TGCAGCGTCCCCGGGGGGTCCGGGGCGTGGGATACGCAGTATTTT. It encodes CSVPGGSGAWDTQYF.

In this sample, this clonotype turned up once. This rearrangement joins TRBV7-8 to TRBJ1-2; D is uncertain. The germline gives CDR1 SGHVS, CDR2 FQNEAQ. This CDR3 contains 15 residues. V lost 0 bases to trimming and J lost 4 bases, with 12 bases between them. CDR3: CASSLALTRAYGYTF. The CDR3 DNA reads as TGTGCCAGCAGCTTAGCTCTCACGCGGGCCTATGGCTACACCTTC.

The J gene is TRBJ1-5, the V gene TRBV2, with D possibly being TRBD1 (6 bases). V lost 9 bases to trimming and J lost 3 bases, with 18 bases between them. Germline CDR1 SNHLY, CDR2 FYNNEI. CDR3 length: 15 residues. The CDR3 bases are TGTGCCAGTAGGGGGGCCTCCTTCCCCAATCAGCCCCAGCATTTT. Translation gives CASRGASFPNQPQHF.

This clonotype was detected a few times. This chain connects TRBV5-5 to TRBJ2-7, with 7 bases aligning to TRBD2. In germline, CDR1 is SGHKS, CDR2 YYEKEE (reference sequence). The CDR3 is 14 amino acids. With V trimmed by 4 bases and J by 5 bases, 9 bases remained unmatched. The CDR3 sequence: CASSAAGSRHEQYF. The DNA for the CDR3 is TGTGCCAGCAGCGCAGCGGGGAGCCGCCACGAGCAGTACTTC. Variable domain in full (rest from reference TRBV5-5 and TRBJ2-7): DAGVTQSPTHLIKTRGQQVTLRCSPISGHKSVSWYQQVLGQGPQFIFQYYEKEERGRGNFPDRFSARQFPNYSSELNVNALLLGDSALYLCASSAAGSRHEQYFGPGTRLTVT.

This clonotype came up a few times. The chain employs TRBV5-1 and TRBJ2-1; D uncertain. Between the trimmed V and J ends, which lost 0 bases and 6 bases, there was a span of 7 bases. The CDR3 covers 13 residues. The germline gives CDR1 SGHRS, CDR2 YFSETQ. This CDR3 is CASSLGASNEQFF. CDR3 nucleotides: TGCGCCAGCAGCTTGGGGGCGAGCAATGAGCAGTTCTTC.

The V gene is TRBV20-1, the J gene TRBJ2-1; 10 bases align to TRBD2. With V trimmed by 3 bases and J by 4 bases, 6 bases remained unmatched. CDR1 and CDR2 from the germline V gene are DFQATT and SNEGSKA (reference sequence). The CDR3 is 15 residues long. The CDR3 DNA reads as TGCAGTGCTAGGTCCAGCGGGAGGGAATACAATGAGCAGTTCTTC. It is translated as CSARSSGREYNEQFF.

V usage is TRBV13 and J usage is TRBJ1-6; a possible D gene is TRBD1 (5 bases). Trimming cost V 4 bases and J 4 bases, with 17 bases left between them. This CDR3 comprises 17 residues. From germline, CDR1 is PRHDT and CDR2 FYEKMQ (reference sequence). The CDR3 DNA follows: TGTGCCAGCAGCTCGCCGGGACGCCAGATTTATAATTCACCCCTCCACTTT. This sequence encodes CASSSPGRQIYNSPLHF.

The V and J genes are TRBV20-1 and TRBJ2-1, with TRBD1 identical over 12 bases. This CDR3 has 19 amino acids. V was clipped by 5 bases and J by 5 bases; unmatched bases: 19. Germline-derived CDR1 and CDR2 are DFQATT and SNEGSKA (reference sequence). The CDR3 loop reads CSAPRDRGLLALNHNEQFF. CDR3 bases: TGCAGTGCTCCCCGGGACAGGGGGCTATTAGCTCTCAACCACAATGAGCAGTTCTTC.

The rearrangement uses TRBV5-1 and TRBJ1-2; 8 bases are a match to TRBD1. Looked up from germline, CDR1 is SGHRS and CDR2 is YFSETQ. Germline trimming cut 4 bases from V and 7 bases from J; bases unmatched to any gene: 9. The CDR3 consists of 14 residues. CDR3 DNA sequence: TGCGCCAGCAGCCCGGAGCAGGGGGCCGGTGGCTACACCTTC. Protein: CASSPEQGAGGYTF. The full variable domain, in which reference TRBV5-1 and TRBJ1-2 provide the parts outside the CDR3, is KAGVTQTPRYLIKTRGQQVTLSCSPISGHRSVSWYQQTPGQGLQFLFEYFSETQRNKGNFPGRFSGRQFSNSRSEMNVSTLELGDSALYLCASSPEQGAGGYTFGSGTRLTVV.

This clonotype appeared once. The J gene is TRBJ2-7, the V gene TRBV2, with no clear D. V shed 6 bases and J shed 3 bases, with 12 bases lying between them. Germline assignment: CDR1 SNHLY and CDR2 FYNNEI. This CDR3 has 13 amino acids. CDR3 sequence reads: CASSLYKYYEQYF. The DNA for the CDR3 is TGTGCCAGCAGCCTTTACAAGTACTACGAGCAGTACTTC.

The chain couples TRBV5-1 to TRBJ2-7; TRBD2 is a possible D gene (5 bases). Germline V gene data show CDR1 as SGHRS and CDR2 as YFSETQ. Between the trimmed V and J ends, which lost 4 bases and 1 base, there was a span of 21 bases. CDR3 size: 17 residues. The CDR3 sequence: CASSPGLSGPLSYEQYF. For the CDR3, the DNA is TGCGCCAGCAGCCCGGGATTATCAGGCCCGTTATCCTACGAGCAGTACTTC.

The chain joins TRBV5-1 to TRBJ2-7; 9 bases are a match to TRBD1. There are 15 residues in the CDR3. Per the germline V gene, CDR1 is SGHRS and CDR2 is YFSETQ. J gave up 2 bases and V 4 bases, and 7 bases lay outside the gene matches. The CDR3 nucleotides read TGCGCCAGCAGCGTACAGACAGGGGGACCCTACGAGCAGTACTTC. Translation: CASSVQTGGPYEQYF.

This chain joins TRBV20-1 and TRBJ2-7; D might be TRBD1 or TRBD2, each matching 5 bases. Per germline, CDR1 DFQATT and CDR2 SNEGSKA (reference sequence). The CDR3 totals 15 residues. The V and J ends lost 4 bases and 1 base respectively, with 17 bases between them. The CDR3 region has the DNA TGCAGTGCTAACAAGGGGACCTCATCATCCTACGAGCAGTACTTC. This translates into CSANKGTSSSYEQYF.

The chain employs TRBV7-3 and TRBJ2-1; TRBD1 is a possible D gene (6 bases). The CDR3 covers 13 residues. Germline CDR1 SGHTA, CDR2 FQGTGA. V was shortened by 5 bases and J by 6 bases, with 11 bases between the two germline ends. As DNA, the CDR3 is TGTGCCAGCAGCCCGCAGGGGCGCAATGAGCAGTTCTTC. The encoded protein is CASSPQGRNEQFF.

This clonotype was found a few times. The chain has TRBV20-1 and TRBJ2-3; D call uncertain. Germline lookup yields CDR1 DFQATT and CDR2 SNEGSKA (reference sequence). This CDR3 region has 16 residues. V was trimmed by 0 bases and J by 1 base, leaving 14 bases between them. Here the CDR3 reads CSARDWSPAGTDTQYF. The CDR3 DNA follows: TGCAGTGCTAGAGATTGGAGCCCCGCGGGCACAGATACGCAGTATTTT.

This chain links TRBV29-1 with TRBJ1-1; 8 nucleotides agree with TRBD1. From germline, CDR1 is SQVTM and CDR2 ANQGSEA. V was clipped by 7 bases and J by 1 base; unmatched bases: 8. CDR3 length equals 14 residues. CDR3 sequence (DNA): TGCAGCGGAATCTGGACAGGGCGGAACACTGAAGCTTTCTTT. Protein: CSGIWTGRNTEAFF. Full variable domain (remainder filled in from reference TRBV29-1 and TRBJ1-1): SAVISQKPSRDICQRGTSLTIQCQVDSQVTMMFWYRQQPGQSLTLIATANQGSEATYESGFVIDKFPISRPNLTFSTLTVSNMSPEDSSIYLCSGIWTGRNTEAFFGQGTRLTVV.